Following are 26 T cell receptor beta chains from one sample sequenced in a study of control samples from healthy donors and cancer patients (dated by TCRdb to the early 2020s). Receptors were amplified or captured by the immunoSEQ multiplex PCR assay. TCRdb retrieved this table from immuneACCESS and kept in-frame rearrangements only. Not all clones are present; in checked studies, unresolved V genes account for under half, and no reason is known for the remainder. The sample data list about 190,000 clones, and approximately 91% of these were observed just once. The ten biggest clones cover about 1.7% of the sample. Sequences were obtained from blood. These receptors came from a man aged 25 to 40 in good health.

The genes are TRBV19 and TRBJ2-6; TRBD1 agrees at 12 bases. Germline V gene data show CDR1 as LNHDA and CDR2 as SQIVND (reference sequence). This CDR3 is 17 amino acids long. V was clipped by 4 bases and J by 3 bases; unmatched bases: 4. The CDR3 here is CASSTGQGARGANVLTF. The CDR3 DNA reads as TGTGCCAGTAGTACGGGACAGGGGGCGCGTGGGGCCAACGTCCTGACTTTC. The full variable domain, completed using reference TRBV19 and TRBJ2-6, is DGGITQSPKYLFRKEGQNVTLSCEQNLNHDAMYWYRQDPGQGLRLIYYSQIVNDFQKGDIAEGYSVSREKKESFPLTVTSAQKNPTAFYLCASSTGQGARGANVLTFGAGSRLTVL.

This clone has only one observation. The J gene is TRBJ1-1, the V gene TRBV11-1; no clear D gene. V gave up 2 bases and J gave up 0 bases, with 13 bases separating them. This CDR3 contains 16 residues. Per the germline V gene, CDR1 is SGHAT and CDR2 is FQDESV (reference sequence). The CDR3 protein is CASSLSIGVMNTEAFF. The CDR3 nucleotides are TGTGCCAGCAGCTTAAGCATAGGAGTCATGAACACTGAAGCTTTCTTT.

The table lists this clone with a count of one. Written as DNA, the CDR3 is TGTGCCAGCAGCTTAACGGGGGGAACTGAAGCTTTCTTT. This translates into CASSLTGGTEAFF. The chain has TRBV13 and TRBJ1-1; a weak D match, TRBD1 (5 bases). The CDR3 is 13 amino acids. CDR1 PRHDT and CDR2 FYEKMQ come from the germline V gene (reference sequence). V lost 2 bases, J lost 5 bases, and 9 bases lay in between.

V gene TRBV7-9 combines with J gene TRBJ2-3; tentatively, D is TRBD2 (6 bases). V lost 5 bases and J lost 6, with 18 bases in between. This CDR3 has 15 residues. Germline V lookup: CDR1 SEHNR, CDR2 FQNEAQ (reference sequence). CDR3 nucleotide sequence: TGTGCCAGCAGCCCCCTCGGCGGGGAGAGGGATACGCAGTATTTT. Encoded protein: CASSPLGGERDTQYF. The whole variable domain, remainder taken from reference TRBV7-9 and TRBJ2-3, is DTGVSQNPRHKITKRGQNVTFRCDPISEHNRLYWYRQTLGQGPEFLTYFQNEAQLEKSRLLSDRFSAERPKGSFSTLEIQRTEQGDSAMYLCASSPLGGERDTQYFGPGTRLTVL.

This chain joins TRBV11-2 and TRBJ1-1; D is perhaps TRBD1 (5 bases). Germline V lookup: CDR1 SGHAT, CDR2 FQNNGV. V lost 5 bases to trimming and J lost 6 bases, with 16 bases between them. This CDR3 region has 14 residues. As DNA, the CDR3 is TGTGCCAGCAGCGCCTACATCAGGGACCCTGAAGCTTTCTTT. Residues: CASSAYIRDPEAFF.

CDR3 sequence (DNA): TGTGCCATCAGTGGTGAGACTAGCGGCACAGATACGCAGTATTTT. Amino acid sequence: CAISGETSGTDTQYF. The rearrangement joins TRBV10-3 to TRBJ2-3, with 8 positions matching TRBD2. The V segment lost 4 bases and the J segment 1 base; nucleotides outside the gene matches: 4. CDR3 size: 15 residues. Germline V lookup: CDR1 ENHRY, CDR2 SYGVKD.

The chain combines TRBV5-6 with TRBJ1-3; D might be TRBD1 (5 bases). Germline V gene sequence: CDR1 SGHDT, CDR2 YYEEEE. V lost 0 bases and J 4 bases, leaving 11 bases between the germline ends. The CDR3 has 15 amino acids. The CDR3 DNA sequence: TGTGCCAGCAGCTTGGTCCCAGGGTCCGGAAACACCATATATTTT. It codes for CASSLVPGSGNTIYF.

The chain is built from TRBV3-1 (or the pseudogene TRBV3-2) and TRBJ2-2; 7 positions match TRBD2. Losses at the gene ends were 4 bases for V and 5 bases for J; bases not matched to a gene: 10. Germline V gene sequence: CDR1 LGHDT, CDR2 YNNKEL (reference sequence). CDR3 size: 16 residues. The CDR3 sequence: CASSLGGTWRTGELFF. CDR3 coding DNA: TGTGCCAGCAGCCTGGGGGGGACTTGGAGGACCGGGGAGCTGTTTTTT.

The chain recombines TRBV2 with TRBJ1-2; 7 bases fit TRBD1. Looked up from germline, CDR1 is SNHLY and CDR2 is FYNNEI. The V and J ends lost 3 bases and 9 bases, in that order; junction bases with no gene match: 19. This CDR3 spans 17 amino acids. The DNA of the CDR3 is TGTGCCAGCAGTGATAAGTCCGGGAGACAGGGATATACGAGCTACACCTTC. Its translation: CASSDKSGRQGYTSYTF.

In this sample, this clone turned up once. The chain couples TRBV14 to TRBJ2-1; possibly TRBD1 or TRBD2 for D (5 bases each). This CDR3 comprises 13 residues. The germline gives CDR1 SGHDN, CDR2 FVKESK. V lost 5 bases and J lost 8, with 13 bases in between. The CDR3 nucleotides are TGTGCCAGCAGCGTCCTCGGGGCGCATGAGCAGTTCTTC. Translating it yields CASSVLGAHEQFF.

The DNA of the CDR3 is TGTGCCAGCAACAACGCGGGCACAGATACGCAGTATTTT. Translating gives CASNNAGTDTQYF. The V call is TRBV3-1 (or the pseudogene TRBV3-2), the J call TRBJ2-3; no definite D call. CDR1 and CDR2 (germline): LGHDT, YNNKEL (reference sequence). V dropped 7 bases and J dropped 1 base, with 9 bases sitting between them. The CDR3 length is 13 residues.

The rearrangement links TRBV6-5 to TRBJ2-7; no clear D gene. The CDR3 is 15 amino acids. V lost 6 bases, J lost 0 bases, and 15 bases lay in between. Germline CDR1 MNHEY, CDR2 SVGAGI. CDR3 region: CASRGSRLSSYEQYF. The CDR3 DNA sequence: TGTGCCAGCAGAGGTAGCCGACTGAGCTCCTACGAGCAGTACTTC.

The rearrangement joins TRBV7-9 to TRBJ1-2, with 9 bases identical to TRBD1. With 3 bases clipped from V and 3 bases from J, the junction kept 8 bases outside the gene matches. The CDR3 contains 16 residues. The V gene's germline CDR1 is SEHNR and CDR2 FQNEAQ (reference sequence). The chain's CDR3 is CASSFRDRDSDYGYTF. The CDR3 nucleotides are TGTGCCAGCAGCTTCCGGGACAGGGATTCCGACTATGGCTACACCTTC. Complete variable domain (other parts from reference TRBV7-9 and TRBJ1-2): DTGVSQNPRHKITKRGQNVTFRCDPISEHNRLYWYRQTLGQGPEFLTYFQNEAQLEKSRLLSDRFSAERPKGSFSTLEIQRTEQGDSAMYLCASSFRDRDSDYGYTFGSGTRLTVV.

The CDR3, as DNA: TGTGCCAGCAGCCGTGTTGGGGGAGCCGGGGAGCTGTTTTTT. It translates to CASSRVGGAGELFF. This chain links TRBV7-9 with TRBJ2-2; the D call may be TRBD1 or TRBD2 (5 bases each). V was shortened by 5 bases and J by 6 bases, with 13 bases between the two germline ends. Germline loops: CDR1 SEHNR, CDR2 FQNEAQ (reference sequence). CDR3 length: 14 amino acids.

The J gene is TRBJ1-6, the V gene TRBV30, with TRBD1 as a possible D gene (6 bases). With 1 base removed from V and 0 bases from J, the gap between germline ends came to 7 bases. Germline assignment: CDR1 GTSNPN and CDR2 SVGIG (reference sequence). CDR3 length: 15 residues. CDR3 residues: CAWSEQGSYNSPLHF. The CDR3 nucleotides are TGTGCCTGGAGTGAACAGGGCTCCTATAATTCACCCCTCCACTTT.

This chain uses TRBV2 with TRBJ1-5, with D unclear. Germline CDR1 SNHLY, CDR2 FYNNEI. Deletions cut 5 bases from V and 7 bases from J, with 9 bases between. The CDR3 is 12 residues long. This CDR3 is CASSYPGQPQHF. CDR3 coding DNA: TGTGCCAGCAGTTATCCTGGACAGCCCCAGCATTTT.

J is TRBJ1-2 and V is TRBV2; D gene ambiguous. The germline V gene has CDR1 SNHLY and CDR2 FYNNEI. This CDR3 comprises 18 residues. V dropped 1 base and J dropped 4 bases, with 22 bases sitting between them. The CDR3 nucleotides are TGTGCCAGCAGTGAAGTTCCGAGGCAGGACCAGATCCTCTATGGCTACACCTTC. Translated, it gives CASSEVPRQDQILYGYTF. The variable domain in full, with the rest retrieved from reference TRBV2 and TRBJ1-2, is EPEVTQTPSHQVTQMGQEVILRCVPISNHLYFYWYRQILGQKVEFLVSFYNNEISEKSEIFDDQFSVERPDGSNFTLKIRSTKLEDSAMYFCASSEVPRQDQILYGYTFGSGTRLTVV.

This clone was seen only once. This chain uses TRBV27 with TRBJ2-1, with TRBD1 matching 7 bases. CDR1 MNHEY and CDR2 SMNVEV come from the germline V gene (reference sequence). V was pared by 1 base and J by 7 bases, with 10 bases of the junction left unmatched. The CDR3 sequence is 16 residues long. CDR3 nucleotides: TGTGCCAGCAGTTTATTGGGGACAGTGGCTACGAATGAGCAGTTCTTC. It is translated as CASSLLGTVATNEQFF.

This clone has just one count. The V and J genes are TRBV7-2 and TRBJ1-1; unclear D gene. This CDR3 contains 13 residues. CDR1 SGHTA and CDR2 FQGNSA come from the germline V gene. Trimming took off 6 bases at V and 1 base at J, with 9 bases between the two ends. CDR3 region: CASRLTWNTEAFF. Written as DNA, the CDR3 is TGTGCCAGCAGATTGACATGGAACACTGAAGCTTTCTTT.

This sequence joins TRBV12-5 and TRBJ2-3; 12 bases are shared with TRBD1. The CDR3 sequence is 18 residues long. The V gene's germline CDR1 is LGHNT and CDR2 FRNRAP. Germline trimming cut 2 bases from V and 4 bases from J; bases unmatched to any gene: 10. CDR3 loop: CASGLYRDRGRRADTQYF. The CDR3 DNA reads TGTGCTAGTGGTTTGTACCGGGACAGGGGGCGAAGGGCAGATACGCAGTATTTT.

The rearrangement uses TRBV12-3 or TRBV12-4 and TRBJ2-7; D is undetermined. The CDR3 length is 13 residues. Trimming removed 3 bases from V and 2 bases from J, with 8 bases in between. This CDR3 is CASSFNTAYEQYF. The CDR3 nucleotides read TGTGCCAGCAGTTTCAACACGGCCTACGAGCAGTACTTC.

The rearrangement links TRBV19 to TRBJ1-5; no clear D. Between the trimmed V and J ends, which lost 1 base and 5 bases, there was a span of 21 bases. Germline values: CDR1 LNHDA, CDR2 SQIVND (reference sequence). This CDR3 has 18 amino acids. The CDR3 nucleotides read TGTGCCAGTAGTATAGGCGAAATTAATGGGCTTTTCTATCAGCCCCAGCATTTT. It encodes CASSIGEINGLFYQPQHF.

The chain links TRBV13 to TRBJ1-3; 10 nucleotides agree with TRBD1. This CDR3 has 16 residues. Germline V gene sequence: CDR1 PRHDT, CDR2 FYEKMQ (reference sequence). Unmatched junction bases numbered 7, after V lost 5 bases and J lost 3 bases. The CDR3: CASSIGTGADGNTIYF. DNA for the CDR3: TGTGCCAGCAGCATTGGGACAGGGGCTGATGGAAACACCATATATTTT. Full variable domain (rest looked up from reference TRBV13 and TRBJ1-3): AAGVIQSPRHLIKEKRETATLKCYPIPRHDTVYWYQQGPGQDPQFLISFYEKMQSDKGSIPDRFSAQQFSDYHSELNMSSLELGDSALYFCASSIGTGADGNTIYFGEGSWLTVV.

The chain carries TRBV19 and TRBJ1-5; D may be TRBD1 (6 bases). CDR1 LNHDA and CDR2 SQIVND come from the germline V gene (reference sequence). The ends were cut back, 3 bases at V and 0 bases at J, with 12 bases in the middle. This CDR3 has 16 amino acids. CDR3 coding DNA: TGTGCCAGTAGTATCCCCGGGACATATAGCAATCAGCCCCAGCATTTT. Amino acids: CASSIPGTYSNQPQHF.

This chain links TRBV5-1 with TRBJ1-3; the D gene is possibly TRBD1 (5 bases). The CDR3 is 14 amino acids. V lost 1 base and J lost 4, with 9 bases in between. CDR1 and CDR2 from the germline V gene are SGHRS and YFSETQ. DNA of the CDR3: TGCGCCAGCAGCTTGACAGGTACCGGAAACACCATATATTTT. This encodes CASSLTGTGNTIYF.

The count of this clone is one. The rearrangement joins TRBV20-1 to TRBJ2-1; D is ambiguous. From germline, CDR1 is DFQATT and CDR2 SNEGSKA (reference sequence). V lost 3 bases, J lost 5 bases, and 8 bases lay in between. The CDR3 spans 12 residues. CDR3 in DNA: TGCAGTGCTAGTAAAAGTAACAATGAGCAGTTCTTC. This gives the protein CSASKSNNEQFF.